What follows describes a single TCR beta chain. As yet, its antigen is unknown. Sequencing templates came from extracted RNA that was reverse transcribed into cDNA. TCRdb's table, derived via immunoSEQ multiplex PCR, lists solely in-frame clones and lacks some. The sample records under 150,000 clones, 62% being singletons. The data stem from a study of CD8+ T cells in alopecia areata. General observations from the study: Higher clonality than in normal scalp was seen in lesional scalp, especially alopecia totalis/universalis. Unlike in mice, where it was clearer, TCR sharing across patients was less clear, possibly HLA-related.

V lost 6 bases to trimming and J lost 0 bases, with 14 bases between them. CDR1 LNHDA and CDR2 SQIVND come from the germline V gene (reference sequence). The CDR3 runs 15 residues. The gene calls are TRBV19 and TRBJ1-1; D call uncertain. The sample comprised CD8+ T cells sorted from blood. The receptor was isolated from a human donor in good health. The CDR3 DNA is TGTGCCAGTAGGGGGTGGACGGAAATGAACACTGAAGCTTTCTTT. Protein: CASRGWTEMNTEAFF.